This T cell receptor beta chain was identified during a study of blood T cell repertoires in COVID-19. About the study: Acute-phase and convalescent COVID-19 samples originated in the United States, Italy and Spain.

The germline V gene encodes CDR1 SEHNR and CDR2 FQNEAQ (reference sequence). V lost 5 bases and J lost 1, with 9 bases in between. The CDR3 contains 14 residues. Original analysis: Reference gene primer amplification gave nucleated cell count estimates. Only in-frame clones appear in the TCRdb table, and some are missing; sequencing was by immunoSEQ multiplex PCR. The D gene and trimming were derived from the DNA, and the V and J assignments and clone size from that table. The data contain 40,000 to 45,000 clones, 85% to 95% of them singletons. The material sequenced was peripheral blood. The chain joins TRBV7-9 to TRBJ1-5, with D maybe TRBD1 (5 bases). This receptor was identified in a man in his fifties with active COVID-19. CDR3 sequence (DNA): TGTGCCAGCAGCCCGGAGGGGAGCAATCAGCCCCAGCATTTT. Residues: CASSPEGSNQPQHF.